These T cell receptor beta chains were read from a single sample in a study of graft-versus-host responses after intestinal transplantation. Profiling relied on immunoSEQ multiplex PCR, and the TCRdb table lists in-frame clones only, not all of them. The table has roughly 7,400 clones, more than 65% seen once; the top ten hold around a fifth. Sequences were derived from ileum tissue, sampled about 32 weeks after intestinal transplantation. These receptors all stem from a human patient who received an intestinal transplant, so some T cells may come from the graft donor. The CDR3 runs from the conserved cysteine through the conserved F or W. D genes are given only for firm matches. Only part of the rows carry a size: once, few, many, or a class if the clone is expanded.

j_call d_call clone_size v_call cdr3_length cdr3_nt cdr3_aa
TRBJ1-2 NA NA TRBV28 15 TGTGCCAGCCAAGAAAAAGCAGGTATTAACTATGGCTACACCTTC CASQEKAGINYGYTF
TRBJ1-2 TRBD1 NA TRBV6-5 12 TGTGCCAGCAGTTCCCGGACAGGAGACTACACCTTC CASSSRTGDYTF
TRBJ1-1 NA medium-sized TRBV11-2 13 TGTGCCAGCAGCCCCCAAGGAAGGACTGAAGCTTTCTTT CASSPQGRTEAFF
TRBJ2-2 NA few TRBV11-2 14 TGTGCCAGCAGCCCCACAGGGAACACCGGGGAGCTGTTTTTT CASSPTGNTGELFF
TRBJ1-1 NA few TRBV5-4 13 TGTGCCAGCAGCTTGCCAGGGACCCCTGAAGCTTTCTTT CASSLPGTPEAFF
TRBJ1-1 NA NA TRBV6-5 13 TGTGCCAGCAGTTACTCTCGGAGCTTTGAAGCTTTCTTT CASSYSRSFEAFF
TRBJ1-6 TRBD1 NA TRBV28 14 TGTGCCAGCACGCGGGACAGGTATAATTCACCCCTCCACTTT CASTRDRYNSPLHF
TRBJ2-2 TRBD2 NA TRBV4-2 18 TGTGCCAGCAGCCAAGTTTTTCCCGGGACTAGCGGCACCGGGGAGCTGTTTTTT CASSQVFPGTSGTGELFF
TRBJ1-1 NA NA TRBV25-1 15 TGTGCCAGCAGTGGCACAGGGCCCGGGGGTAGGGAAGCTTTCTTT CASSGTGPGGREAFF
TRBJ1-6 TRBD1 NA TRBV14 16 TGTGCCAGCAGCCCGAAGGGGAGGACAGGGACATCACCCCTCCACTTT CASSPKGRTGTSPLHF
TRBJ2-3 TRBD1 NA TRBV25-1 16 TGTGCCAGCAGCGCCAACAGACAGGGTGGCACAGATACGCAGTATTTT CASSANRQGGTDTQYF
TRBJ2-3 TRBD2 few TRBV9 16 TGTGCCAGCAGCGTAGTACTAGCGGGGGGCACAGATACGCAGTATTTT CASSVVLAGGTDTQYF
TRBJ1-4 NA NA TRBV28 13 TGTGCCAGCAGAGACACAACTAATGAAAAACTGTTTTTT CASRDTTNEKLFF
TRBJ2-3 TRBD2 NA TRBV7-2 12 TGTGCCAGCAGCCGACTAGCGGAAGGGCAGTATTTT CASSRLAEGQYF
TRBJ1-1 NA NA TRBV28 16 TGTGCCAGCAGGCCACTACACCGGGCGGGGAACACTGAAGCTTTCTTT CASRPLHRAGNTEAFF
TRBJ2-1 TRBD2 medium-sized TRBV10-3 16 TGTGCCATCAGTGAGTTTTCTAGCGGGAGATACAATGAGCAGTTCTTC CAISEFSSGRYNEQFF
TRBJ2-5 TRBD1 NA TRBV2 14 TGTGCCAGCAGACGGGACAGGGGACAAGAGACCCAGTACTTC CASRRDRGQETQYF
TRBJ1-2 NA NA TRBV4-1 13 TGCGCCAGCAGCCACAACGGACGCTATGGCTACACCTTC CASSHNGRYGYTF
TRBJ1-5 NA NA TRBV29-1 14 TGCAGCGTTAAGGACAGCCATAGCAATCAGCCCCAGCATTTT CSVKDSHSNQPQHF
TRBJ1-1 NA NA TRBV7-2 19 TGTGCCAGCAGCTCTACGACGGCCGGGGCCTTAGCCCGGAGCACTGAAGCTTTCTTT CASSSTTAGALARSTEAFF
TRBJ1-4 NA NA TRBV5-1 14 TGCGCCAGCAGCAACGGGGGGCGAATTGAAAAACTGTTTTTT CASSNGGRIEKLFF
TRBJ1-5 TRBD1 NA TRBV18 17 TGTGCCAGCTCACTACCTTGGACAGGGGTAAGTAATCAGCCCCAGCATTTT CASSLPWTGVSNQPQHF
TRBJ2-6 TRBD1 NA TRBV30 16 TGTGCCTGGAGTCGTCTCACAGGGGCCGGGGCCAACGTCCTGACTTTC CAWSRLTGAGANVLTF
TRBJ2-5 NA NA TRBV6-6 15 TGTGCCAGCAGTTACTACAGGGGGGGTGAGGAGACCCAGTACTTC CASSYYRGGEETQYF
TRBJ1-2 NA NA TRBV28 14 TGTGCCAGCACAATACCGGCAGATACGTATGGCTACACCTTC CASTIPADTYGYTF
TRBJ1-2 TRBD1 NA TRBV19 23 TGTGCCAGTAGTTTAAAGGGGGCCTGGACCGACCCTCTTTCCGTGTTTTCTAACTATGGCTACACCTTC CASSLKGAWTDPLSVFSNYGYTF
TRBJ2-1 TRBD1 NA TRBV28 14 TGTGCCAGCAGTGAGACAGGGCCGAACAATGAGCAGTTCTTC CASSETGPNNEQFF
TRBJ1-5 TRBD1 NA TRBV27 18 TGTGCCAGCAGGTCGGGGCTCCGACAGGGGATGGGGAATCAGCCCCAGCATTTT CASRSGLRQGMGNQPQHF
TRBJ1-2 NA NA TRBV5-6 13 TGTGCCAGCAGCTTGTCCCCTAACTATGGCTACACCTTC CASSLSPNYGYTF
TRBJ1-2 NA once TRBV6-5 11 TGTGCCAGCAGTTCTCGGGGGCAGGCCGTGTTC CASSSRGQAVF
TRBJ2-5 NA NA TRBV5-6 15 TGTGCCAGCAGCTCCAGGACAGGGAGGGGAGAGACCCAGTACTTC CASSSRTGRGETQYF
TRBJ2-2 NA few TRBV6-5 12 TGTGCCAGCACCGGGGGTACCGGGGAGCTGTTTTTT CASTGGTGELFF
TRBJ2-3 NA NA TRBV11-2 14 TGTGCCAGCAGCTTAGGTCCTCCTACCGGGACGCAGTATTTT CASSLGPPTGTQYF
TRBJ2-1 NA NA TRBV27 16 TGTGCCAGCAGTCTTAGGAGGACAGCTGCCTACAATGAGCAGTTCTTC CASSLRRTAAYNEQFF
TRBJ2-5 NA NA TRBV29-1 13 TGCAGCGGGGACATCTCCCCACAAGAGACCCAGTACTTC CSGDISPQETQYF
TRBJ2-3 NA NA TRBV27 14 TGTGCCAGCAGCTCGGGGGCCCACACAGATACGCAGTATTTT CASSSGAHTDTQYF
TRBJ2-5 TRBD2 NA TRBV6-1 15 TGTGCCAGCAGTGAACTAGCGGGGGGGCGAGAGACCCAGTACTTC CASSELAGGRETQYF
TRBJ2-6 NA large TRBV4-1 18 TGCGCCAGCAGCCAAGAGACAGGTGCCTTATCTGGGGCCAACGTCCTGACTTTC CASSQETGALSGANVLTF
TRBJ1-3 NA NA TRBV5-6 17 TGTGCCAGCAGCTTGGTCAGAATGGGGATCTCTGGAAACACCATATATTTT CASSLVRMGISGNTIYF
TRBJ1-3 NA NA TRBV15 12 TGTGCCACCAGCAACTCTGGAAACACCATATATTTT CATSNSGNTIYF
TRBJ1-2 TRBD1 NA TRBV6-1 14 TGTGCCAGCAGGCCCCAGGGGGGTAACTATGGCTACACCTTC CASRPQGGNYGYTF
TRBJ2-7 NA NA TRBV28 12 TGTGCCAGTTCTGTGGGCGCCTACGAGCAGTACTTC CASSVGAYEQYF
TRBJ2-3 NA once TRBV6-1 14 TGTGCCAGCAGTGAACAGGCCCCCACAGATACGCAGTATTTT CASSEQAPTDTQYF
TRBJ1-1 NA few TRBV7-9 15 TGTGCCAGCAGACCGACCCCGACAGAAAACACTGAAGCTTTCTTT CASRPTPTENTEAFF
TRBJ2-1 TRBD2 few TRBV6-5 14 TGTGCCAGCAGTCGACTAGCGGGGGACCATGAGCAGTTCTTC CASSRLAGDHEQFF
TRBJ2-2 NA few TRBV7-3 14 TGTGCCAGCAGCTTAAGTAGGAACACCGGGGAGCTGTTTTTT CASSLSRNTGELFF
TRBJ1-4 TRBD1 NA TRBV5-1 16 TGCGCCAGCAGCTCTCGCCTACAGGGGGCGGGAGAAAAACTGTTTTTT CASSSRLQGAGEKLFF
TRBJ2-2 NA NA TRBV7-2 15 TGTGCCAGCAGCTTAGGTTTGGGGTTCGGCGGGGAGCTGTTTTTT CASSLGLGFGGELFF
TRBJ1-1 NA NA TRBV4-1 12 TGCGCCAGCAGCCAAATGAACACTGAAGCTTTCTTT CASSQMNTEAFF
TRBJ2-1 NA NA TRBV29-1 15 TGCAGCGTTGAGAGGTCGTTGAGCTCCTACAATGAGCAGTTCTTC CSVERSLSSYNEQFF
TRBJ2-1 NA NA TRBV27 15 TGTGCCAGCAGCCCTGGGGTCCTCGCGTGGTTTGAGCAGTTCTTC CASSPGVLAWFEQFF
TRBJ1-4 NA NA TRBV6-5 14 TGTGCCAGCAGTCCCTCGGACGCTGGTGAAAAACTGTTTTTT CASSPSDAGEKLFF
TRBJ1-2 NA NA TRBV28 15 TGTGCCAGCAGCAGAAGAGTGGGGGGGATATATGGCTACACCTTC CASSRRVGGIYGYTF
TRBJ1-6 TRBD1 NA TRBV5-4 18 TGTGCCAGCAGCCCACCCGGGACAGGGAACGGGCTAAGATCACCCCTCCACTTT CASSPPGTGNGLRSPLHF
TRBJ2-1 TRBD2 NA TRBV9 15 TGTGCCAGCAGCACCCGGACTAGCGGTTACAATGAGCAGTTCTTC CASSTRTSGYNEQFF
TRBJ1-1 NA NA TRBV4-1 12 TGCGCCAGCAGCACGCCCGGGCCAGAAGCTTTCTTT CASSTPGPEAFF
TRBJ2-5 TRBD2 NA TRBV11-1 15 TGTGCCAGCAGCTCGGAGCGGGGTACGGGAGAGACCCAGTACTTC CASSSERGTGETQYF